A single sample is the source of the 21 T cell receptor beta chains below, sequenced in a study of human T cells and chemical hapten exposure. From the RACE reads, TCRdb called clonotypes with MiXCR, one entry per CDR3 protein. The table includes about 50,000 distinct CDR3 sequences, about 4.5% detected once. The time point: healthy volunteer bleed at 2 weeks. Total RNA was isolated from whole blood that had not been fractionated. What was sequenced was whole blood. The receptors come from a female donor in good health. Some clones in this sample may be carry-over from other donors' samples.

This clonotype was seen many times. The V call is TRBV18, the J call TRBJ1-2, with no clear D. The V gene lost 0 bases and the J gene lost 1 base, with 12 bases spanning the gap. The CDR3 length is 16 residues. Germline CDR1 and CDR2: KGHSH and LQKENI. CDR3 nucleotide sequence: TGTGCCAGCTCACCACCCGTATCGTCGGTTAACTATGGCTACACCTTC. This codes for CASSPPVSSVNYGYTF. The full variable domain, with the rest looked up from reference TRBV18 and TRBJ1-2, is NAGVMQNPRHLVRRRGQEARLRCSPMKGHSHVYWYRQLPEEGLKFMVYLQKENIIDESGMPKERFSAEFPKEGPSILRIQQVVRGDSAAYFCASSPPVSSVNYGYTFGSGTRLTVV.

Ten or more counts support this clonotype. This chain links TRBV28 with TRBJ2-3; 8 bases agree with TRBD2. Germline V gene lookup returns CDR1 MDHEN and CDR2 SYDVKM. The J segment lost 6 bases and the V segment lost 8 bases, leaving 16 bases of the junction unmatched. This CDR3 has 16 amino acids. The CDR3 spells CASPPDFRGGLDTQYF. CDR3 bases: TGTGCCAGCCCGCCTGACTTCCGGGGGGGCCTGGATACGCAGTATTTT.

This clonotype was observed at least ten times. The rearrangement joins TRBV21-1 to TRBJ2-3. TRBV21-1 is termed a pseudogene. The CDR3 has 11 residues. The CDR3 loop is CASSRTDTQYF. The DNA of the CDR3 is TGTGCCAGCAGCAGAACAGATACGCAGTATTTT.

This clonotype was seen at least ten times. The V gene is TRBV12-3 or TRBV12-4, the J gene TRBJ1-5; D is unclear. V lost 3 bases and J 0 bases, leaving 6 bases between the germline ends. This CDR3 has 14 residues. The CDR3 coding sequence is TGTGCCAGCAGTTTTTATCCTAGCAATCAGCCCCAGCATTTT. Encoded protein: CASSFYPSNQPQHF.

On this clonotype itself: A much more abundant neighbour one base away suggests this may be a read error. The rearrangement links TRBV29-1 to TRBJ1-2; 7 positions agree with TRBD1. This CDR3 comprises 11 residues. Per germline, CDR1 SQVTM and CDR2 ANQGSEA. The CDR3: CSVDRGDGDTF. The CDR3 DNA sequence: TGCAGCGTTGACAGGGGGGATGGCGACACCTTC.

Ten or more counts support this clonotype. The gene calls are TRBV4-1 and TRBJ1-1; 8 bases fit TRBD1. Germline assignment: CDR1 MGHRA and CDR2 YSYEKL. Trimming took 4 bases from V and 5 from J; bases not matched to a gene: 9. This CDR3 is 15 amino acids long. CDR3 DNA sequence: TGCGCCAGCAGCCCCAGGGGGCGCCTACGAACTGAAGCTTTCTTT. Translating it yields CASSPRGRLRTEAFF.

This clonotype was found many times. The chain recombines TRBV7-2 with TRBJ2-7, with a tentative D call TRBD1 (6 bases). This CDR3 has 14 amino acids. Trimming removed 5 bases from V and 2 bases from J, with 13 bases in between. The V gene's germline CDR1 is SGHTA and CDR2 FQGNSA. The CDR3 coding sequence is TGTGCCAGCAGCCTATTACAGGGCACCTACGAGCAGTACTTC. Translating it yields CASSLLQGTYEQYF.

This clonotype was seen repeatedly, ten times or more. J is TRBJ1-2 and V is TRBV29-1; D remains unclear. V shed 4 bases and J shed 4 bases, with 10 bases lying between them. This CDR3 contains 12 residues. Germline V gene lookup returns CDR1 SQVTM and CDR2 ANQGSEA. The CDR3 here is CSVGEISYGYTF. CDR3 sequence (DNA): TGCAGCGTTGGGGAGATTTCCTATGGCTACACCTTC.

This clonotype came up many times. Written as DNA, the CDR3 is TGTGCCAGCAGTTACTCTCCAGATCTGGGGACAAGGAATGAAAAACTGTTTTTT. Translating gives CASSYSPDLGTRNEKLFF. The rearrangement joins TRBV6-2 or TRBV6-3 to TRBJ1-4; perhaps TRBD1 as D (6 bases). The V end lost 0 bases, the J end lost 5 bases, and 19 bases lay between the germline ends. This CDR3 contains 18 residues. Germline lookup yields CDR1 MNHEY and CDR2 SVGEGT.

This clonotype was observed a handful of times. The V gene is TRBV15, the J gene TRBJ2-3; D might be TRBD2 (7 bases). The germline V gene encodes CDR1 LNHNV and CDR2 YYDKDF (reference sequence). The CDR3 is 15 residues long. V lost 6 bases and J lost 8, with 21 bases in between. CDR3 DNA sequence: TGTGCCACCAGGGGGGGCGGTGATGGGGGGGTTACGCAGTATTTT. As protein: CATRGGGDGGVTQYF.

This clonotype was detected ten times or more. The chain joins TRBV20-1 to TRBJ1-1; D remains unclear. Germline loops: CDR1 DFQATT, CDR2 SNEGSKA (reference sequence). Deletions cut 1 base from V and 0 bases from J, with 12 bases between. The CDR3 extends over 15 amino acids. The CDR3 spells CSARAPDGMNTEAFF. CDR3 coding DNA: TGCAGTGCTAGAGCGCCGGACGGAATGAACACTGAAGCTTTCTTT.

In regard to this clonotype: A much larger clone differs from this one at a single base, so this may be a read error. The rearrangement joins TRBV5-1 to TRBJ2-7, with a weak D call TRBD2 (5 bases). V lost 0 bases and J 9 bases, leaving 10 bases between the germline ends. Germline loops: CDR1 SGHRS, CDR2 YFSETQ. The CDR3 has 12 residues. DNA of the CDR3: TGCGCCAGCAGCTTGGAGAGTGGAGGGCAGTACTTC. This sequence encodes CASSLESGGQYF.

This clonotype showed up just a few times. J is TRBJ2-1 and V is TRBV2; D is unresolved. Germline CDR1 is SNHLY and CDR2 is FYNNEI. Trimming cost V 3 bases and J 7 bases, with 7 bases left between them. The CDR3 loop spans 12 amino acids. This chain's CDR3 is CASSDMRNEQFF. For the CDR3, the DNA is TGTGCCAGCAGTGATATGAGGAATGAGCAGTTCTTC.

This clonotype was recorded many times. The CDR3 spells CAISVGSGGTETQYF. The DNA of the CDR3 is TGTGCCATCAGTGTAGGTAGCGGGGGGACAGAGACCCAGTACTTC. The chain combines TRBV10-3 with TRBJ2-5; 10 nucleotides agree with TRBD2. The CDR3 is 15 amino acids. Losses at the gene ends were 4 bases for V and 4 bases for J; bases not matched to a gene: 6. From germline, CDR1 is ENHRY and CDR2 SYGVKD.

In its sample, this clonotype was seen a few times. The V gene is TRBV24-1, the J gene TRBJ2-2, with 14 positions matching TRBD2. The CDR3 runs 18 residues. Germline values: CDR1 KGHDR, CDR2 SFDVKD. Germline trimming cut 4 bases from V and 7 bases from J; bases unmatched to any gene: 10. The CDR3 sequence is CATSDPTSGGALGGELFF. The CDR3 nucleotides read TGTGCCACCAGTGACCCGACTAGCGGGGGGGCCTTGGGCGGGGAGCTGTTTTTT.

V usage is TRBV11-1 and J usage is TRBJ1-2; D is unresolved. CDR1 is SGHAT and CDR2 is FQDESV in the germline V gene (reference sequence). The CDR3 covers 13 residues. Trimming removed 5 bases at V and 2 bases at J, with 9 bases between. CDR3 bases: TGTGCCAGCAGCCCACAGAGAAACTATGGCTACACCTTC. This encodes CASSPQRNYGYTF.

This clonotype was counted at least ten times. This chain links TRBV5-4 with TRBJ1-4; 7 bases align to TRBD1. The CDR3 is 15 amino acids. Looked up from germline, CDR1 is SGHNT and CDR2 is YYREEE (reference sequence). Trimming at V came to 3 bases and at J to 7 bases, leaving 9 bases not matched to a gene. The DNA for the CDR3 is TGTGCCAGCAGCTCCCGGACAGGTATTGGTGAAAAACTGTTTTTT. As protein: CASSSRTGIGEKLFF.

This clonotype was counted many times. The chain has TRBV18 and TRBJ2-3; 7 bases are a match to TRBD1. This CDR3 spans 14 amino acids. Germline lookup yields CDR1 KGHSH and CDR2 LQKENI. The trim removed 5 bases at V and 0 bases at J, leaving 2 bases unmatched. CDR3 protein: CASSSTGSTDTQYF. The DNA of the CDR3 is TGTGCCAGCTCATCGACAGGGAGCACAGATACGCAGTATTTT.

This clonotype was seen a handful of times. A read error may produce the germline difference seen at one junction end. The chain employs TRBV12-3 or TRBV12-4 and TRBJ2-5; 14 positions match TRBD2. The CDR3 totals 15 residues. The CDR3 nucleotides read TGTGCGAGCAGACTAGCGGGGGGGTCTCGCGAGACCCAGTACTTC. As protein: CASRLAGGSRETQYF.

The sample holds many counts of this clonotype. The chain's CDR3 is CASSWTDTEAFF. The CDR3 nucleotides are TGTGCCAGCAGTTGGACAGACACTGAAGCTTTCTTT. J is TRBJ1-1 and V is TRBV12-3 or TRBV12-4, with D perhaps matching TRBD1 (6 bases). This CDR3 is 12 amino acids long. V lost 4 bases to trimming and J lost 3 bases, with 6 bases between them.

This clonotype occurred many times. The V call is TRBV7-8, the J call TRBJ2-1; possible D gene TRBD1, 6 bases. The CDR3 sequence is 14 residues long. Germline values: CDR1 SGHVS, CDR2 FQNEAQ. V was pared by 6 bases and J by 3 bases, with 12 bases between. The DNA of the CDR3 is TGTGCCAGCAGGGACGGACAGCTCTACAATGAGCAGTTCTTC. It translates to CASRDGQLYNEQFF.